This section outlines one T cell receptor (beta chain) sequence together with its context. The data are from a study of blood T cell repertoires in COVID-19. The overall study: Samples taken during acute and convalescent COVID-19 were collected in the United States, Italy and Spain. Sources were T cells, B-cell-depleted T cells, or PBMCs; the material itself was cDNA or gDNA.

This CDR3 region has 12 residues. Deletions cut 6 bases from V and 2 bases from J, with 7 bases between. CDR1 is MNHEY, CDR2 SVGEGT, per germline. As originally analysed: Cell counts per sample came from amplifying reference gene primers. The table came from immunoSEQ multiplex PCR; TCRdb's copy has only in-frame clones and leaves some out. The V and J calls and clone size were taken over from that table, and D and trimming were inferred from the DNA. The sample holds roughly 330,000 clones, 80% to 90% seen once. What was sequenced was peripheral blood. This TCR came from a man in his late teens or twenties who had recovered from COVID-19. The V gene is TRBV6-2 or TRBV6-3, the J gene TRBJ2-5; D not certain. As DNA, the CDR3 is TGTGCCAGCAGCACAGATCAAGAGACCCAGTACTTC. Its translation is CASSTDQETQYF.